This TCR beta chain was documented in a study of T-cell memory formation after mild COVID-19. Study summary: The TCR clusters were mostly specific to one donor.

This clonotype was seen more than once but under ten times. What it binds is unknown. The study, taken as a whole, reports: Whether second-wave clones peaking at day 37 were SARS-CoV-2 specific went unconfirmed.

The germline V gene has CDR1 SGHRS and CDR2 YFSETQ. This CDR3 spans 14 amino acids. V dropped 6 bases and J dropped 0 bases, with 10 bases sitting between them. TCRdb fed the 5' RACE reads into MiXCR, producing one record per CDR3 protein. The sample contains 150,000 or so distinct CDR3 sequences, under 30% of which appear only once. The sequence derives from an adult woman who had mild COVID-19 (a few samples of this study predate the infection). Cell type and time point are not known. This chain uses TRBV5-1 with TRBJ2-1, with TRBD2 as a possible D gene (5 bases). Sequencing was performed on PBMCs or a T cell subset sorted from them (not recorded which). In DNA, the CDR3 is TGCGCCAGCATCCCGGGGAGCTCCTACAATGAGCAGTTCTTC. Residues: CASIPGSSYNEQFF. The variable domain in full, with the rest retrieved from reference TRBV5-1 and TRBJ2-1, is KAGVTQTPRYLIKTRGQQVTLSCSPISGHRSVSWYQQTPGQGLQFLFEYFSETQRNKGNFPGRFSGRQFSNSRSEMNVSTLELGDSALYLCASIPGSSYNEQFFGPGTRLTVL.